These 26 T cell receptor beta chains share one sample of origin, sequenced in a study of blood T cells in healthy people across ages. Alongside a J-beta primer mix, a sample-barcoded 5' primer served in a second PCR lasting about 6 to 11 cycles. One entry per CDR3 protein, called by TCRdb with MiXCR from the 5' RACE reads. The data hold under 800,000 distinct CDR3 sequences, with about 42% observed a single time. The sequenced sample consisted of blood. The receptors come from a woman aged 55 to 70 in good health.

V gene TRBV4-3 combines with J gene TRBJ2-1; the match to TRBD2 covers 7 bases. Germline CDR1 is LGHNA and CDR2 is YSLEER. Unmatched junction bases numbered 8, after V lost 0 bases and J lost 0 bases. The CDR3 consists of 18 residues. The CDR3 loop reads CASSQESLADASYNEQFF. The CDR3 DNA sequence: TGCGCCAGCAGCCAAGAATCTCTAGCGGACGCCTCCTACAATGAGCAGTTCTTC.

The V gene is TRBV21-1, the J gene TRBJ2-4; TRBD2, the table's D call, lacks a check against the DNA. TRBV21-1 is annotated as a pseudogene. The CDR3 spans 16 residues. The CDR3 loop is CASTKGGSGGKNIQYF. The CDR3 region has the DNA TGTGCCAGCACCAAAGGGGGTAGCGGGGGGAAAAACATTCAGTACTTC.

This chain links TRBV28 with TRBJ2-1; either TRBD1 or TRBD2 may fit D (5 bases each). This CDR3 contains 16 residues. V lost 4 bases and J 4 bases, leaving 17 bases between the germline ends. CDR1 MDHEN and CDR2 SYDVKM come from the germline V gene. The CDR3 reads CASSSGRDRSYNEQFF. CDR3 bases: TGTGCCAGCAGTTCGGGGCGAGACCGATCATACAATGAGCAGTTCTTC.

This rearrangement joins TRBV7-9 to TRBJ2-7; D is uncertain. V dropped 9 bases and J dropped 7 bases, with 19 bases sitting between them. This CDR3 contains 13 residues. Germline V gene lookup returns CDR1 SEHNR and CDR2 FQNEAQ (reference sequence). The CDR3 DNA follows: TGTGCCAGTAGCATCAGTGAGCCCAATGAGCAGTACTTC. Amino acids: CASSISEPNEQYF.

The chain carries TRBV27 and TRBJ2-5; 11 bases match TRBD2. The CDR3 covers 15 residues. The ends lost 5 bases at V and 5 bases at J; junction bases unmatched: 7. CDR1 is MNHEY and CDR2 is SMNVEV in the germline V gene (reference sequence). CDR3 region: CASSPVAGGPETQYF. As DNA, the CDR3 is TGTGCCAGCAGTCCTGTAGCGGGGGGGCCGGAGACCCAGTACTTC.

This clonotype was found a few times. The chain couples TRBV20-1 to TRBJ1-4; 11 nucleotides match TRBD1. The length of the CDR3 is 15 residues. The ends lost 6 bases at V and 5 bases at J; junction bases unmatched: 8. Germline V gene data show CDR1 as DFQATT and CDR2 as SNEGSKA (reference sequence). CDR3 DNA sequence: TGCAGTGCCGCCCGGGACAGGGGGTTGAATGAAAAACTGTTTTTT. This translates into CSAARDRGLNEKLFF.

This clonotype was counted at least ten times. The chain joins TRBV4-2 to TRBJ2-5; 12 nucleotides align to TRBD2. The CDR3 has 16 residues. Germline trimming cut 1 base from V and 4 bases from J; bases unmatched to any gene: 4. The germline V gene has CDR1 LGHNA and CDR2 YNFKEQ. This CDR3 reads CASSQASLAGGETQYF. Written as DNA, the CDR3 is TGTGCCAGCAGCCAAGCTTCACTAGCGGGAGGAGAGACCCAGTACTTC.

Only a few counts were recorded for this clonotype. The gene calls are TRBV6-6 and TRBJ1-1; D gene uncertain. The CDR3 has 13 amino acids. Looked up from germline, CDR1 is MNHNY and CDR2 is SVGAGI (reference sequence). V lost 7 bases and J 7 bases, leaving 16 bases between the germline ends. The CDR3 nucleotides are TGTGCCAGCATCGCACCTATACGGGGTGAAGCTTTCTTT. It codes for CASIAPIRGEAFF.

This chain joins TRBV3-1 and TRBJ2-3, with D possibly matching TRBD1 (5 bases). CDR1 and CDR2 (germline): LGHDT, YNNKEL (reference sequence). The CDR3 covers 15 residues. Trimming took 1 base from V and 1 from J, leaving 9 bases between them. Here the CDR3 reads CASSQVTTGTDTQYF. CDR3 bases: TGTGCCAGCAGCCAAGTGACGACAGGCACAGATACGCAGTATTTT.

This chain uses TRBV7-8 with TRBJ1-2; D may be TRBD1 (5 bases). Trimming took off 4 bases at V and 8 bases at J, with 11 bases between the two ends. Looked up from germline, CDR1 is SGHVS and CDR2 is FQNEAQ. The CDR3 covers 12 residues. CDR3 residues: CASSSGAEGYTF. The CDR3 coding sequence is TGTGCCAGCAGCTCTGGGGCAGAAGGCTACACCTTC. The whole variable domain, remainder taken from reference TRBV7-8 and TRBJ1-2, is GAGVSQSPRYKVAKRGQDVALRCDPISGHVSLFWYQQALGQGPEFLTYFQNEAQLDKSGLPSDRFFAERPEGSVSTLKIQRTQQEDSAVYLCASSSGAEGYTFGSGTRLTVV.

In nucleotides, the CDR3 is TGTGCCAGCAGCCCCGATTTTGTGGGGGCGGGGGGCAATGAGCAGTTCTTC. Protein product: CASSPDFVGAGGNEQFF. The chain has TRBV7-9 and TRBJ2-1; TRBD2 aligns across 8 bases. CDR3 length equals 17 residues. Per the germline V gene, CDR1 is SEHNR and CDR2 is FQNEAQ (reference sequence). J lost 6 bases, V lost 5 bases, and 15 bases had no gene match.

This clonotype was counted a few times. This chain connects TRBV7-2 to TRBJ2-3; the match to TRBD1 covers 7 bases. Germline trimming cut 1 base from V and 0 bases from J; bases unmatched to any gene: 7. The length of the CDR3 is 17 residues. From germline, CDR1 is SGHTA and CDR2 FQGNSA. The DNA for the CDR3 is TGTGCCAGCAGCTTAGTATCAGGGGGTTCTAGCACAGATACGCAGTATTTT. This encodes CASSLVSGGSSTDTQYF.

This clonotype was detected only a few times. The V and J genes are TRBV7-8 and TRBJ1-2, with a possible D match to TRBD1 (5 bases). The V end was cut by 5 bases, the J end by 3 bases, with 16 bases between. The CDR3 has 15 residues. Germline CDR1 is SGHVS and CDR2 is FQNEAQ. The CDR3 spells CASSPNLRQYYGYTF. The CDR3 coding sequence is TGTGCCAGCAGCCCAAACCTCCGACAGTACTATGGCTACACCTTC.

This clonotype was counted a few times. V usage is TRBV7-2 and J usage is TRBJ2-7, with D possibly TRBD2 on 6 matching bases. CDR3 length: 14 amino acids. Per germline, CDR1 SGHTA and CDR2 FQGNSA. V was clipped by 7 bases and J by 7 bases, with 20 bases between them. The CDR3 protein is CASTRLEFYNEQYF. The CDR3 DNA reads TGTGCCAGCACCCGACTAGAATTCTACAATGAGCAGTACTTC.

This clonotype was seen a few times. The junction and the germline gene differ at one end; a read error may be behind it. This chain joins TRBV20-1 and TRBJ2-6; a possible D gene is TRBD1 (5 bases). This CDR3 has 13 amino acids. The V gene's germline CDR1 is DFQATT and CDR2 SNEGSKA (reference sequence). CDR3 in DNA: TGCAGTGCTGGGATCTCTGGGGCCAACGTCCTGGCTTTC. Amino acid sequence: CSAGISGANVLAF.

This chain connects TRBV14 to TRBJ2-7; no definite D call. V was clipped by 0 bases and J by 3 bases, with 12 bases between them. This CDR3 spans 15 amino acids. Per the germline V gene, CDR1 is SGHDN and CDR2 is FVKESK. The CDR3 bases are TGTGCCAGCAGCCAAGAGGGTCGCGGATTCTACGAGCAGTACTTC. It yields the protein CASSQEGRGFYEQYF.

CDR3 region: CAISQDRGEQYF. The CDR3 bases are TGTGCCATCAGCCAGGACAGGGGCGAGCAGTACTTC. V is TRBV10-3 and J is TRBJ2-7; 9 bases are a match to TRBD1. The CDR3 totals 12 residues. Trimming removed 6 bases from V and 6 bases from J; junction bases left unmatched: 3. Germline lookup yields CDR1 ENHRY and CDR2 SYGVKD.

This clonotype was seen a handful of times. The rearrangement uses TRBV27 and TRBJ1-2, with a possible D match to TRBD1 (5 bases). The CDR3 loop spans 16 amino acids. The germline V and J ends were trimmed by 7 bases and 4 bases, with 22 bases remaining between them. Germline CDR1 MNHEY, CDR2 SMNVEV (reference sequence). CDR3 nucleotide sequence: TGTGCCAGCATGAACCCAGGGAGGGGTTTTGGCTATGGCTACACCTTC. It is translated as CASMNPGRGFGYGYTF.

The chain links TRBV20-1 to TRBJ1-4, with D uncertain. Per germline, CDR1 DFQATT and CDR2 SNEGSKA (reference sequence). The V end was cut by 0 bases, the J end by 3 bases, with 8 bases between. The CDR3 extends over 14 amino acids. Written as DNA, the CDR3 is TGCAGTGCTAGAGATCGGCGCGCTAATGAAAAACTGTTTTTT. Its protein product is CSARDRRANEKLFF.

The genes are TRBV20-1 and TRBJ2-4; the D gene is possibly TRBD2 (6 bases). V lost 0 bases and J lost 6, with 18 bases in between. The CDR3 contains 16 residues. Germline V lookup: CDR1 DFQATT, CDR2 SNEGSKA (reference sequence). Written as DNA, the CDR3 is TGCAGTGCTAGAGATTTAGCGGAGGGGCCCCTAAACATTCAGTACTTC. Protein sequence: CSARDLAEGPLNIQYF.

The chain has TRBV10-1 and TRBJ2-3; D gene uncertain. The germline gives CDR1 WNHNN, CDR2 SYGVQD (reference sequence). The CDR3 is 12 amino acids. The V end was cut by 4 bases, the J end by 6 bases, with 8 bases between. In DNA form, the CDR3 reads TGCGCCAGCAGTGCCTCGCGGGATACGCAGTATTTT. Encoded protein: CASSASRDTQYF.

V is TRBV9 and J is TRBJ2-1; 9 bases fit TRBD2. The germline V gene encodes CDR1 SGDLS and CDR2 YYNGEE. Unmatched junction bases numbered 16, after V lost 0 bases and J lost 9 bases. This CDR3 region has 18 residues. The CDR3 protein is CASSVVGLAGIADSEQFF. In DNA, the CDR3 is TGTGCCAGCAGCGTAGTGGGGCTAGCGGGGATTGCCGACAGTGAGCAGTTCTTC.

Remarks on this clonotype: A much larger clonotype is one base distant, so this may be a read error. The CDR3 DNA sequence: TGCGCCAGCAGCCCCGATCCGGGACAGGGCGTCGGTGAGCAGTACTTC. As protein: CASSPDPGQGVGEQYF. The genes are TRBV5-1 and TRBJ2-5, with TRBD1 matching 9 bases. Losses at the gene ends were 4 bases for V and 11 bases for J; bases not matched to a gene: 18. The V gene's germline CDR1 is SGHRS and CDR2 YFSETQ. The CDR3 runs 16 residues.

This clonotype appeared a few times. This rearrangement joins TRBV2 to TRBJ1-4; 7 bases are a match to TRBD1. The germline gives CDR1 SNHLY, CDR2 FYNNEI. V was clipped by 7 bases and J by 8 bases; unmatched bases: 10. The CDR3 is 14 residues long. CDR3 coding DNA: TGTGCCAGCACCCTGGACAGGAGGGGCGAAAAACTGTTTTTT. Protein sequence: CASTLDRRGEKLFF.

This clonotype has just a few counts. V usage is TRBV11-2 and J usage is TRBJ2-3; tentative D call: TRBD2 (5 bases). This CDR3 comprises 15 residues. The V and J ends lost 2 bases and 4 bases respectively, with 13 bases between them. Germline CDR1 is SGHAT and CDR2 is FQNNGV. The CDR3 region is CASSLYATGADTQYF. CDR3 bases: TGTGCCAGCAGCTTATATGCTACCGGGGCAGATACGCAGTATTTT.

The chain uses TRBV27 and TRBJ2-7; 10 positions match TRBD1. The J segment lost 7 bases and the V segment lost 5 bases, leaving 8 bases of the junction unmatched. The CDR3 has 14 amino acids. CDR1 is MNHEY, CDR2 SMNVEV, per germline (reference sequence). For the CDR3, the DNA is TGTGCCAGCAGTGCCCGGGACAGGGGCCGTGAGCAGTACTTC. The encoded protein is CASSARDRGREQYF.